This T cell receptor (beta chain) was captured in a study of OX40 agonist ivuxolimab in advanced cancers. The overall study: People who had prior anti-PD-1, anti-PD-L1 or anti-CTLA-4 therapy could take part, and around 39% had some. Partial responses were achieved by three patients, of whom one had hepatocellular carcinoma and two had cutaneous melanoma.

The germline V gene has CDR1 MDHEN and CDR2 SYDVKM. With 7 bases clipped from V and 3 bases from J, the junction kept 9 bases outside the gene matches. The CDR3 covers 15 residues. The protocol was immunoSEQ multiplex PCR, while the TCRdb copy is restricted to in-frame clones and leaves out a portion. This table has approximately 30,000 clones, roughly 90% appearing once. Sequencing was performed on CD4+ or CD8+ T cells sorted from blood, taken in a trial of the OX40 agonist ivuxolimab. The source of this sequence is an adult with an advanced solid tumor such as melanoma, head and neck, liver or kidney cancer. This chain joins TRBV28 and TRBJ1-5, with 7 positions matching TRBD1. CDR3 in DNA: TGTGCCAGCATCGAAACCGGGACAGTCAATCAGCCCCAGCATTTT. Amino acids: CASIETGTVNQPQHF.